The rows below give T cell receptor beta chains drawn from one sample of a study of blood T cell repertoires in COVID-19. Profiling relied on immunoSEQ multiplex PCR, and the TCRdb table lists in-frame clones only, not all of them. The sample carries approximately 120,000 clones, approximately 74% recorded once. The sequencing input was peripheral blood. These TCRs come from a man aged 55 to 70 with acute or convalescent COVID-19. Each CDR3 is given with its conserved first and last residue. Fields, in order: J gene, V gene, CDR3 protein.

TRBJ1-3 | TRBV2 | CASRTGLVIYF
TRBJ2-5 | TRBV7-2 | CASSVGGASETQYF
TRBJ2-3 | TRBV3-1/TRBV3-2 | CASSRDRDWASDTQYF
TRBJ2-1 | TRBV19 | CASSRPSGASYNEQFF
TRBJ2-7 | TRBV5-1 | CASRTTGGAYEQYF
TRBJ1-1 | TRBV3-1/TRBV3-2 | CASSLREVNTEAFF
TRBJ1-6 | TRBV7-9 | CASSSGTANSPLHF
TRBJ1-1 | TRBV5-5 | CASSSIYSIMNTEAFF
TRBJ1-5 | TRBV2 | CASTGGNSNQPQHF
TRBJ2-3 | TRBV11-2 | CASSPNTFNRFESTDTQYF